The next 3 T cell receptor beta chains were all read from a single sample in a study of blood T cell repertoires in COVID-19. Data came from immunoSEQ multiplex PCR; TCRdb stores just in-frame clones and leaves some out. The table records almost 400,000 clones, 85% to 90% of them present only once. Source material: PBMCs or T cells enriched from blood (not recorded which). The receptors come from a woman in her thirties who had recovered from COVID-19.

The chain couples TRBV28 to TRBJ1-1; D is uncertain. This CDR3 is built from 14 residues. V was cut by 0 bases and J by 1 base, with 6 bases left in between. Germline V gene data show CDR1 as MDHEN and CDR2 as SYDVKM. CDR3 in DNA: TGTGCCAGCAGTTTATGGGCAGGGAACACTGAAGCTTTCTTT. This gives the protein CASSLWAGNTEAFF.

V usage is TRBV12-3 or TRBV12-4 and J usage is TRBJ2-5; D may be TRBD2 (6 bases). The CDR3 runs to 13 residues. V dropped 5 bases and J dropped 4 bases, with 11 bases sitting between them. CDR3 protein: CASSTQGGETQYF. CDR3 sequence (DNA): TGTGCCAGCAGTACCCAGGGAGGAGAGACCCAGTACTTC.

The chain employs TRBV7-9 and TRBJ2-7; 9 bases are shared with TRBD2. Germline CDR1 reads SEHNR; CDR2 reads FQNEAQ (reference sequence). V shed 6 bases and J 4 bases; nucleotides not matched to a gene: 4. The CDR3 totals 13 residues. DNA for the CDR3: TGTGCCAGCAGTAGGACTAGCGTATACGAGCAGTACTTC. Its protein is CASSRTSVYEQYF.